The T cell receptor (beta chain) under discussion was sequenced for a study of blood T cell repertoires in COVID-19. Study-level information: The study drew acute and convalescent COVID-19 samples from the United States, Italy and Spain. PBMCs, B-cell-depleted T cells, or T cells provided the cDNA or gDNA that made up the material.

Authors' data handling: Nucleated cell counts were estimated from reference gene primer amplification. Assay used: immunoSEQ multiplex PCR; TCRdb lists only in-frame clones, some missing. The DNA was the basis for D and trimming; V, J and clone size are from that table. The repertoire holds roughly 250,000 clones, with nearly 85% as singletons. The ends were cut back, 5 bases at V and 3 bases at J, with 8 bases in the middle. The germline gives CDR1 MNHEY, CDR2 SVGAGI. This CDR3 has 13 residues. This TCR was sampled from a human donor in a cohort sampled during active COVID-19. Sequencing was done on a sample of peripheral blood. The chain employs TRBV6-5 and TRBJ1-5; maybe TRBD1 (5 bases). Here the CDR3 reads CASSRQYNQPQHF. In DNA, the CDR3 is TGTGCCAGCAGTAGACAGTACAATCAGCCCCAGCATTTT.